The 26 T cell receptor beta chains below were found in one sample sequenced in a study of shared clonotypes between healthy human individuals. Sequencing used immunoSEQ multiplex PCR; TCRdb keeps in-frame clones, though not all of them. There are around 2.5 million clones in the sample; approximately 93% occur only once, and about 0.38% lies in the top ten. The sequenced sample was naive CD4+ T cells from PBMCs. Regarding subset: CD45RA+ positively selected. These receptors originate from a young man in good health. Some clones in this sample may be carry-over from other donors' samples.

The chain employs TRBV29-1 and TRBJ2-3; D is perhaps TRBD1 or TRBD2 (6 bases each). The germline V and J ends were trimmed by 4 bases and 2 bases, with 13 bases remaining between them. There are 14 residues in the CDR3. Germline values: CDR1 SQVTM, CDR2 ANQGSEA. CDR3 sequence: CSVVGGKNTDTQYF. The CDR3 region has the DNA TGCAGCGTTGTAGGGGGGAAGAACACAGATACGCAGTATTTT.

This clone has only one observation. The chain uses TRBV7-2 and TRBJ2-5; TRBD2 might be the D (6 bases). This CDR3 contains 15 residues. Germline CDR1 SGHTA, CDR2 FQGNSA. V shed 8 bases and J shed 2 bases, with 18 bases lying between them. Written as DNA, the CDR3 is TGTGCCAGCGCCCCCACCCAGCGGGCTCAAGAGACCCAGTACTTC. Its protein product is CASAPTQRAQETQYF. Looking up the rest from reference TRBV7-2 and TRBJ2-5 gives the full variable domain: GAGVSQSPSNKVTEKGKDVELRCDPISGHTALYWYRQSLGQGLEFLIYFQGNSAPDKSGLPSDRFSAERTGGSVSTLTIQRTQQEDSAVYLCASAPTQRAQETQYFGPGTRLLVL.

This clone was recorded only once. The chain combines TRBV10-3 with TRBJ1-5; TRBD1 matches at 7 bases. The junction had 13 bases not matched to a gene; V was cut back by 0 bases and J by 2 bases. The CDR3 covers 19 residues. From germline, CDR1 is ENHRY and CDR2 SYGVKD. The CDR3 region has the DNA TGTGCCATCAGTGAGTCGAAGGTTACCAGGGGGTACGGCAATCAGCCCCAGCATTTT. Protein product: CAISESKVTRGYGNQPQHF.

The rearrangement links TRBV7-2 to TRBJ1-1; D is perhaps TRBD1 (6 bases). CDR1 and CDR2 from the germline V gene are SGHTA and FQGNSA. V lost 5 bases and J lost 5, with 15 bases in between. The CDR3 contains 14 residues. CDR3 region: CASSVRRTVTEAFF. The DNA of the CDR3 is TGTGCCAGCAGCGTTCGGCGGACAGTGACTGAAGCTTTCTTT. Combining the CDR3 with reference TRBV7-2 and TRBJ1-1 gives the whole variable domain GAGVSQSPSNKVTEKGKDVELRCDPISGHTALYWYRQSLGQGLEFLIYFQGNSAPDKSGLPSDRFSAERTGGSVSTLTIQRTQQEDSAVYLCASSVRRTVTEAFFGQGTRLTVV.

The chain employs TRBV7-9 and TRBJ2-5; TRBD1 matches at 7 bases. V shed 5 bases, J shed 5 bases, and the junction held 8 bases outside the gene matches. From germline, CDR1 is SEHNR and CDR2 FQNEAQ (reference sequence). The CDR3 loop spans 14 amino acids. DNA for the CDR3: TGTGCCAGCAGCCCTAAGACAGGGTTGGAGACCCAGTACTTC. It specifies CASSPKTGLETQYF.

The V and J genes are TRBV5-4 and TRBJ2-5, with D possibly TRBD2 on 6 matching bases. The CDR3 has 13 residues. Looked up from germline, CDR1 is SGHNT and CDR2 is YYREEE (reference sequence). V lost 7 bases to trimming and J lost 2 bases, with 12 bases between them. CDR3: CASHRRGQETQYF. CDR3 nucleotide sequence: TGTGCCAGCCATCGGCGGGGTCAAGAGACCCAGTACTTC. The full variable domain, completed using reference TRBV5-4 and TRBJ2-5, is ETGVTQSPTHLIKTRGQQVTLRCSSQSGHNTVSWYQQALGQGPQFIFQYYREEENGRGNFPPRFSGLQFPNYSSELNVNALELDDSALYLCASHRRGQETQYFGPGTRLLVL.

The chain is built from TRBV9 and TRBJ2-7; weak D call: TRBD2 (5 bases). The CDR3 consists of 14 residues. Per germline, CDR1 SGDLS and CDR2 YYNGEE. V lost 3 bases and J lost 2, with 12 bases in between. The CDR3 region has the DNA TGTGCCAGCAGCGGGGAACGGGATCCCTACGAGCAGTACTTC. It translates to CASSGERDPYEQYF.

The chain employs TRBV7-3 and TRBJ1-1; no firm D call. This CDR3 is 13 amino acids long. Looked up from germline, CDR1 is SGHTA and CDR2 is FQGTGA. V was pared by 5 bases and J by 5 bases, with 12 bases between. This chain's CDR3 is CASSPRPQTEAFF. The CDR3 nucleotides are TGTGCCAGCAGCCCTCGGCCCCAAACTGAAGCTTTCTTT.

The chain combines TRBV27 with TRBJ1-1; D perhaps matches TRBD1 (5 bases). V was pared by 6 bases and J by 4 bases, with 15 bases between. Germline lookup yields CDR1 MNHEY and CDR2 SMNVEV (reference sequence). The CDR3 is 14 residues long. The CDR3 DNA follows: TGTGCCAGCAGACGGCGGGGGGTCGGCACTGAAGCTTTCTTT. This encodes CASRRRGVGTEAFF.

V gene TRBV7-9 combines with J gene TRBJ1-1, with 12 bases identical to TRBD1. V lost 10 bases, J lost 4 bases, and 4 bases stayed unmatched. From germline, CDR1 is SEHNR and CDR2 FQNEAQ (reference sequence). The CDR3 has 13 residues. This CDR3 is CATTGQGATEAFF. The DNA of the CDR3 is TGTGCCACAACGGGACAGGGGGCCACTGAAGCTTTCTTT.

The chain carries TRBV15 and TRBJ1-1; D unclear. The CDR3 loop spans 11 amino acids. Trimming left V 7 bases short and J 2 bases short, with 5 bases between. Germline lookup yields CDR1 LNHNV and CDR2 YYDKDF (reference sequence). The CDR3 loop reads CATTKNTEAFF. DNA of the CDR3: TGTGCCACCACCAAAAACACTGAAGCTTTCTTT.

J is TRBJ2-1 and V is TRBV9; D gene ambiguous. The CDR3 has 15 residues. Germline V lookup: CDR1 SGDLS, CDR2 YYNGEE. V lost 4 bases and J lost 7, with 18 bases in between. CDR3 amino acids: CASSSDFLVANEQFF. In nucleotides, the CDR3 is TGTGCCAGCAGCTCCGACTTTCTAGTTGCAAATGAGCAGTTCTTC.

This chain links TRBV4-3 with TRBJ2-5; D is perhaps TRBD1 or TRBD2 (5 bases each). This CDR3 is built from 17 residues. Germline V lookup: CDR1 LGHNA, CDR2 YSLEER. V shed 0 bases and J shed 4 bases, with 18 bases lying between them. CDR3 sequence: CASSQDSSGAPGETQYF. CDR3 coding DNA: TGCGCCAGCAGCCAAGATTCTTCCGGGGCCCCGGGAGAGACCCAGTACTTC.

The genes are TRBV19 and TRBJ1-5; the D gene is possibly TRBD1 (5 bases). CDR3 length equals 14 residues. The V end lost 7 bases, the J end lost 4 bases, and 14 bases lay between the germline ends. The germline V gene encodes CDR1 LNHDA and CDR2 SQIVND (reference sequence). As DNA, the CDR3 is TGTGCCAGTAAGGTGACAGTCCCTAATCAGCCCCAGCATTTT. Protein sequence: CASKVTVPNQPQHF.

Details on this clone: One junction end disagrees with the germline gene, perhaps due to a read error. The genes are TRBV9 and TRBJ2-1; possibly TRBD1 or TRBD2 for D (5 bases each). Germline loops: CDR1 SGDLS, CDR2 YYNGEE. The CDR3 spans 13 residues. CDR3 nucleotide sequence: TGTGCCAGCAGCGTAGCTGGGACCAGGGTTAGGGTCTTC. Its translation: CASSVAGTRVRVF.

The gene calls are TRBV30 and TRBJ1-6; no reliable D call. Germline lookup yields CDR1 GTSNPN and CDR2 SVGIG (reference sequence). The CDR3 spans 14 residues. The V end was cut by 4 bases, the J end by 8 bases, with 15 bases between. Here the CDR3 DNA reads TGTGCCTGGAAATATGGCAGTGAGCATTCACCCCTCCACTTT. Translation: CAWKYGSEHSPLHF.

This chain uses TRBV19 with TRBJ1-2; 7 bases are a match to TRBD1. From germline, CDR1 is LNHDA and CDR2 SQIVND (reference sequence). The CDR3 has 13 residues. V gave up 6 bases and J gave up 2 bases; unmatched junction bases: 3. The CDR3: CASRMDRNYGYTF. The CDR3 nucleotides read TGTGCCAGTAGGATGGACAGGAACTATGGCTACACCTTC.

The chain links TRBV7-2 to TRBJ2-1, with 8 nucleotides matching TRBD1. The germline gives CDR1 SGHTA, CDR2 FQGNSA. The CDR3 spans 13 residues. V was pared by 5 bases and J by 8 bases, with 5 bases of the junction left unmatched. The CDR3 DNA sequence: TGTGCCAGCAGCCAAGACAGGGGTGATGAGCAGTTCTTC. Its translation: CASSQDRGDEQFF.

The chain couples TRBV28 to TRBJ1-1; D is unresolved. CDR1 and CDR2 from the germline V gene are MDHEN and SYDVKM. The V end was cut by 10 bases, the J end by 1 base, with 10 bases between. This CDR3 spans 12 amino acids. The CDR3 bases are TGTGCCACGAGGGCGGGGAACACTGAAGCTTTCTTT. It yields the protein CATRAGNTEAFF.

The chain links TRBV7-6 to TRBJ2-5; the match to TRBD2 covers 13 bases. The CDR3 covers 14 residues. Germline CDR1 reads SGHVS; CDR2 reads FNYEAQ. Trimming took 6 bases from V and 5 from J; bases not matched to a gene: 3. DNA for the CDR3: TGTGCCAGCAGTTGGACTAGCGGGAGTGAGACCCAGTACTTC. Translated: CASSWTSGSETQYF.

CDR3 sequence reads: CASSPLDRAANEKLFF. The CDR3 DNA reads as TGTGCCAGCAGCCCCCTAGACAGGGCAGCTAATGAAAAACTGTTTTTT. V gene TRBV7-9 combines with J gene TRBJ1-4; 7 positions agree with TRBD1. From germline, CDR1 is SEHNR and CDR2 FQNEAQ (reference sequence). This CDR3 region has 16 residues. Losses at the gene ends were 5 bases for V and 3 bases for J; bases not matched to a gene: 9. The full variable domain, completed using reference TRBV7-9 and TRBJ1-4, is DTGVSQNPRHKITKRGQNVTFRCDPISEHNRLYWYRQTLGQGPEFLTYFQNEAQLEKSRLLSDRFSAERPKGSFSTLEIQRTEQGDSAMYLCASSPLDRAANEKLFFGSGTQLSVL.

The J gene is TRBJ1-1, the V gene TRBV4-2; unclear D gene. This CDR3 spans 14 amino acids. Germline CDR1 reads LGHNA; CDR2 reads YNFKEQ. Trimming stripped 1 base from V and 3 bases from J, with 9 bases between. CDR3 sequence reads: CASSQGKAHTEAFF. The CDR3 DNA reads TGTGCCAGCAGCCAAGGGAAAGCCCACACTGAAGCTTTCTTT.

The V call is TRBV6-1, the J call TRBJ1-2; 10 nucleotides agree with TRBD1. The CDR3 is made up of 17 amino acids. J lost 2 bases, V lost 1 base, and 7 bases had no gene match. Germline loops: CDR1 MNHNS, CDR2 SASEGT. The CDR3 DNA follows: TGTGCCAGCAGTGAAGTCGTGGGACAGGGGTACAACTATGGCTACACCTTC. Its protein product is CASSEVVGQGYNYGYTF.

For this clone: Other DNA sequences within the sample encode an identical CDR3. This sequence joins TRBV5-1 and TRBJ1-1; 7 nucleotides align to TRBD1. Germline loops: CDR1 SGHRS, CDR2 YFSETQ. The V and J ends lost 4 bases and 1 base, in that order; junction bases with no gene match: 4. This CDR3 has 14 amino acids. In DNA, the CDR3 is TGCGCCAGCAGCACTCAGGGGGGGAACACTGAAGCTTTCTTT. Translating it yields CASSTQGGNTEAFF.

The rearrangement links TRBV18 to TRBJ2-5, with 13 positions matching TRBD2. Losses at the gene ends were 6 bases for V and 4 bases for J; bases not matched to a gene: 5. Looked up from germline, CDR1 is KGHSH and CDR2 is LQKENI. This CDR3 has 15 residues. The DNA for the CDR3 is TGTGCCAGCTCGCAGGGACTAGCGGGACGAGAGACCCAGTACTTC. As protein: CASSQGLAGRETQYF.

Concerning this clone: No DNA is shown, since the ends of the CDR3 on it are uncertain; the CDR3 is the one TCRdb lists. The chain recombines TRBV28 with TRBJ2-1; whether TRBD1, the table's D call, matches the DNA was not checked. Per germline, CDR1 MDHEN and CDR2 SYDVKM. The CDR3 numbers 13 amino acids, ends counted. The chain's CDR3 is CATSGQGPNEQFF.